A selection of T cell receptor beta chains follows, all from one sample in a study of CD8 T cells in ankylosing spondylitis. TCRdb re-called the 5' RACE reads with MiXCR, one entry per CDR3 protein. The sample has 250,000 or so distinct CDR3 sequences, 15% to 20% seen once. Input material: blood, either unsorted or a sorted T cell fraction (not recorded which). All receptors come from a male donor with ankylosing spondylitis or in good health (not recorded which). Both conserved end residues are part of each CDR3. The D gene is left open where the match is weak. A clone size is listed for some rows: how often the clone was seen (once, few, many), or a class if it is expanded.

>TRBV19|16|TRBJ2-1|few|.
TGTGCCAGTAGTATATTCATAGGAGAGTCTGGCAATGAGCAGTTCTTC
CASSIFIGESGNEQFF
>TRBV27|12|TRBJ2-7|.|.
TGTGCCAGCAGAACCGGGGTCTACGAGCAGTACTTC
CASRTGVYEQYF
>TRBV12-3/TRBV12-4|13|TRBJ2-5|few|.
TGTGCCAGCAGCGTCTGGACAGAAGAGACCCAGTACTTC
CASSVWTEETQYF
>TRBV20-1|15|TRBJ2-3|few|TRBD2
TGCAGTGCTAGAAAGCGGGGAGGGGGCACAGATACGCAGTATTTT
CSARKRGGGTDTQYF
>TRBV4-2|15|TRBJ2-1|few|TRBD2
TGTGCCAGCAGCCAAGACGTACTAGCGGAGAATGAGCAGTTCTTC
CASSQDVLAENEQFF
>TRBV3-1|14|TRBJ2-2|.|.
TGTGCCAGCAGGAGATACAGGGCCACCGGGGAGCTGTTTTTT
CASRRYRATGELFF
>TRBV15|12|TRBJ2-5|.|.
TGTGCCACCACCAGGGATCAAGAGACCCAGTACTTC
CATTRDQETQYF
>TRBV7-9|14|TRBJ2-7|few|TRBD2
TGTGCCAGGCCTCGACTAGCGGGCCTCTACGAGCAGTACTTC
CARPRLAGLYEQYF
>TRBV10-1|14|TRBJ2-5|few|.
TGCGCCAGCAGACCGGCCAAAGCTGGGGAGACCCAGTACTTC
CASRPAKAGETQYF
>TRBV7-9|17|TRBJ2-7|.|TRBD2
TGTGCCGGCAGCTTAGCCCCACTAAGCGGGAGGAACTACGAGCAGTACTTC
CAGSLAPLSGRNYEQYF
>TRBV29-1|16|TRBJ2-3|few|.
TGCAGCGTGGGCCCCGGGTGGGAGGACATCACAGATACGCAGTATTTT
CSVGPGWEDITDTQYF
>TRBV29-1|11|TRBJ2-1|few|TRBD2
TGCAGCGTTTCAGGGAGGGATGAGCAGTTCTTC
CSVSGRDEQFF
>TRBV4-1|15|TRBJ1-1|.|TRBD1
TGCGCCAGCAGCCTAACCGGGACAGGAGACACTGAAGCTTTCTTT
CASSLTGTGDTEAFF
>TRBV21-1|14|TRBJ2-7|few|.
TGTGCCAGCAGTAGGGGACAGGGCCCCTACGAGCAGTACTTC
CASSRGQGPYEQYF
>TRBV12-3/TRBV12-4|12|TRBJ2-5|many|.
TGTGCCAGCAGTTTGGGACTGGAGACCCAGTACTTC
CASSLGLETQYF
>TRBV4-1|16|TRBJ2-7|few|.
TGCGCCAGCAGCCAAGGTCCTCCTAGCGACTCCTACGAGCAGTACTTC
CASSQGPPSDSYEQYF
>TRBV9|15|TRBJ2-1|few|TRBD2
TGTGCCAGCAGCGTTTGGGAGGGATCCTACAATGAGCAGTTCTTC
CASSVWEGSYNEQFF
>TRBV29-1|13|TRBJ1-2|many|.
TGCAGCGCCGACAACGATTTAAACTATGGCTACACCTTC
CSADNDLNYGYTF
>TRBV12-3/TRBV12-4|13|TRBJ2-1|.|.
TGTGCCAGCCTGGGCCTCAGGGAGAATGAGCAGTTCTTC
CASLGLRENEQFF
>TRBV5-1|16|TRBJ2-1|.|TRBD2
TGCGCCAGCAGTTGGAACCTAGCGGGAGTAATGGATGAGCAGTTCTTC
CASSWNLAGVMDEQFF
>TRBV4-2|15|TRBJ2-3|few|TRBD1
TGTGCCAGCAGCCAAAGAGACAGGGGGCCAGATACGCAGTATTTT
CASSQRDRGPDTQYF
>TRBV6-5|16|TRBJ2-3|few|.
TGTGCCAGCAGTTACTCGACCCAGGATAGCACAGATACGCAGTATTTT
CASSYSTQDSTDTQYF
>TRBV28|14|TRBJ2-3|many|TRBD2
TGTGCCAGCATCTGGACTAGCGGCTCTGATACGCAGTATTTT
CASIWTSGSDTQYF
>TRBV29-1|10|TRBJ1-1|.|.
TGCAGCGGAGGGAACACTGAAGCTTTCTTT
CSGGNTEAFF
>TRBV4-1|13|TRBJ2-2|few|.
TGCGCCAGCAGCCAGGGTGGCACCGGGGAGCTGTTTTTT
CASSQGGTGELFF
>TRBV29-1|12|TRBJ1-2|many|.
TGCAGCGTTGTCGGGGGGGACTATGGCTACACCTTC
CSVVGGDYGYTF
>TRBV29-1|17|TRBJ2-1|many|.
TGCAGCGTTTCGGGACCCATGGGAAATCCAATAATGAATGAGCAGTTCTTC
CSVSGPMGNPIMNEQFF
>TRBV7-6|15|TRBJ2-3|.|.
TGTGCCAGCAGCTTAGAGGCTAGCGACACAGATACGCAGTATTTT
CASSLEASDTDTQYF
>TRBV4-1|14|TRBJ2-5|few|.
TGCGCCAGCAGCCAAGACAGCGACTTGGAGACCCAGTACTTC
CASSQDSDLETQYF
>TRBV14|17|TRBJ2-1|.|.
TGTGCCAGCAGCCCCCGCCCTCTAGCCCCCTTCTACAATGAGCAGTTCTTC
CASSPRPLAPFYNEQFF
>TRBV7-9|12|TRBJ2-7|few|.
TGTGCCAGCAGCTCAGCAGGGTGGGAGCAGTACTTC
CASSSAGWEQYF
>TRBV11-1|19|TRBJ1-2|.|.
TGTGCCAGCAGCTTATTTCCCGTGATCCCTGATCAGGGGTTTTATGGCTACACCTTC
CASSLFPVIPDQGFYGYTF
>TRBV7-6|12|TRBJ2-7|many|.
TGTGCCAGCAGCGCTCAATCGAGCGAGCAGTACTTC
CASSAQSSEQYF
>TRBV20-1|16|TRBJ2-3|few|TRBD2
TGCAGTGCTAGAGATCTAGCGGGAGGGCCCTCAGATACGCAGTATTTT
CSARDLAGGPSDTQYF
>TRBV29-1|13|TRBJ1-3|medium-sized|.
TGCAGCGTTGAGGAAGGGGTTGGAAACACCATATATTTT
CSVEEGVGNTIYF
>TRBV27|15|TRBJ2-7|many|.
TGTGCCAGCAGTCTCGCCGGGACGGGCATCTACGAGCAGTACTTC
CASSLAGTGIYEQYF
>TRBV5-1|19|TRBJ2-1|many|TRBD2
TGCGCCAGCAGCCCAGGGACAGATCCGGGACTAGCGGTCAGGAATGAGCAGTTCTTC
CASSPGTDPGLAVRNEQFF
>TRBV12-3/TRBV12-4|13|TRBJ2-5|many|.
TGTGCCAGCAGTCCTCTGTTCCAAGAGACCCAGTACTTC
CASSPLFQETQYF
>TRBV7-3|16|TRBJ2-1|few|TRBD2
TGTGCCAGCAGCTTAATAGCGGGAGGGCCCTACAATGAGCAGTTCTTC
CASSLIAGGPYNEQFF
>TRBV7-8|14|TRBJ2-7|.|TRBD1
TGTGCCAGCAGCAGGGGACAGTCTGCGGAAGAGCAGTACTTC
CASSRGQSAEEQYF
>TRBV28|18|TRBJ1-1|few|TRBD1
TGTGCCAGCAGTTCCACCGCTCGCCAGGGGGGCTTCAACACTGAAGCTTTCTTT
CASSSTARQGGFNTEAFF
>TRBV7-9|14|TRBJ2-7|.|.
TGTGCCAGCAGCTTTGGGGGGCTACCCTACGAGCAGTACTTC
CASSFGGLPYEQYF
>TRBV7-2|15|TRBJ2-7|many|TRBD2
TGTGCCAGCAGCTTAACACTAGCGAGGGCCTACGAGCAGTACTTC
CASSLTLARAYEQYF
>TRBV19|14|TRBJ2-1|.|TRBD2
TGTGCCAGTATCCTAGCGGGACTAGGGGGTGAGCAGTTCTTC
CASILAGLGGEQFF
>TRBV24-1|15|TRBJ2-1|.|TRBD1
TGTGCCACCAGTGATTTTCGGGACAGGGGCAATGAGCAGTTCTTC
CATSDFRDRGNEQFF
>TRBV4-1|15|TRBJ2-7|many|TRBD2
TGCGCCAGCAGTCGAGTAGCTAGCGGGAGTTACGAGCAGTACTTC
CASSRVASGSYEQYF
>TRBV7-8|15|TRBJ2-7|.|.
TGTGCCAGCAGTCCCACTTTGGGTCCCCGTCCGTTTCAGTACTTC
CASSPTLGPRPFQYF
>TRBV12-3/TRBV12-4|15|TRBJ2-5|few|.
TGTGCCAGCAGTTTAGGAGTTCAGGGGCTTGTGTCCCAGTACTTC
CASSLGVQGLVSQYF
>TRBV6-1|15|TRBJ2-3|.|.
TGTGCCAGCAGCAACACAGGGTACAGCACAAATACGCAGTATTTT
CASSNTGYSTNTQYF
>TRBV7-8|15|TRBJ2-1|few|TRBD2
TGTGCCAGCAGCTTAGGTGGGCGGGAGCCCTCTGAGCAGTTCTTC
CASSLGGREPSEQFF
>TRBV4-2|17|TRBJ2-1|.|TRBD2
TGTGCCAGCAGCCAAGATCCTGGACTAGCGTACTACAATGAGCAGTTCTTC
CASSQDPGLAYYNEQFF
>TRBV29-1|13|TRBJ2-7|few|TRBD1
TGCAGCGTTAGGGGGACAGGGGGCGGCGAGCAGTACTTC
CSVRGTGGGEQYF
>TRBV28|16|TRBJ2-3|.|.
TGTGCCAGCAGTTTTCTCCCCGGGCGGGGGCCAGATACGCAGTATTTT
CASSFLPGRGPDTQYF
>TRBV27|16|TRBJ2-7|few|.
TGTGCCAGCAGTTTACTTGCGGGATTTCCCCCCTACGAGCAGTACTTC
CASSLLAGFPPYEQYF
>TRBV20-1|13|TRBJ2-5|.|.
TGCAGTGCTAGAGTAGGGTATAGGGAGACCCAGTACTTC
CSARVGYRETQYF
>TRBV12-3/TRBV12-4|15|TRBJ2-7|.|TRBD1
TGTGCCAGCAGCCCGTGGGACAGGGGGAGTGGGGAGCAGTACTTC
CASSPWDRGSGEQYF